These 21 T cell receptor beta chains came from one sample sequenced in a study of T-cell reconstitution after alpha-beta-depleted transplantation in children. Molecular barcoding with unique molecular identifiers was used for the TCRbeta library. TCRdb reprocessed the PCR reads via MiXCR and lists one record per CDR3 protein. The data show around 490,000 distinct CDR3 sequences, roughly 10% seen once. The source material was PBMCs, mostly from graft donor cells, sampled 180 days after TCRalphabeta/CD19-depleted stem cell transplant. All receptors come from a female patient between 2 and 10 years old who had a stem cell transplant for aplastic anemia, so the T cells may come from the graft donor.

This clonotype was recorded at least ten times. The chain combines TRBV7-9 with TRBJ1-1, with TRBD1 as a possible D gene (5 bases). The CDR3 has 13 residues. Trimming cost V 6 bases and J 9 bases, with 17 bases left between them. Germline CDR1 reads SEHNR; CDR2 reads FQNEAQ (reference sequence). The CDR3 sequence: CASRKIGPGQAFF. The CDR3 DNA sequence: TGTGCCAGCAGGAAAATAGGACCGGGGCAAGCTTTCTTT.

This clonotype was observed a handful of times. This rearrangement joins TRBV27 to TRBJ2-4, with D possibly TRBD1 on 8 matching bases. This CDR3 has 17 residues. Germline V gene lookup returns CDR1 MNHEY and CDR2 SMNVEV (reference sequence). V lost 3 bases and J lost 2, with 17 bases in between. The CDR3 sequence: CASSFTGGGGSKNIQYF. The CDR3 bases are TGTGCCAGCAGTTTTACAGGGGGAGGGGGTTCCAAAAACATTCAGTACTTC.

The V call is TRBV9, the J call TRBJ2-5; D possibly matches TRBD1 or TRBD2 (5 bases each). Germline CDR1 SGDLS, CDR2 YYNGEE. V was cut by 2 bases and J by 2 bases, with 13 bases left in between. The CDR3 spans 15 residues. The CDR3 region has the DNA TGTGCCAGCAGCGTCAGATGGGACGCGCAAGAGACCCAGTACTTC. It encodes CASSVRWDAQETQYF.

This clonotype was seen a handful of times. The rearrangement joins TRBV5-1 to TRBJ2-1; 13 bases fit TRBD2. Losses at the gene ends were 4 bases for V and 8 bases for J; bases not matched to a gene: 9. Looked up from germline, CDR1 is SGHRS and CDR2 is YFSETQ. This CDR3 has 16 residues. The CDR3 protein is CASSTDWTSGRYEQFF. CDR3 DNA sequence: TGCGCCAGCAGCACCGATTGGACTAGCGGGAGATATGAGCAGTTCTTC.

The CDR3 DNA reads TGTGCCAGCAGCTTAGCATCGTCGGGACAGGGGAACACTGAAGCTTTCTTT. It encodes CASSLASSGQGNTEAFF. This chain links TRBV7-9 with TRBJ1-1; 9 bases fit TRBD1. V shed 0 bases and J 1 base; nucleotides not matched to a gene: 6. The CDR3 has 17 residues. Germline V CDR1 and CDR2: SEHNR, FQNEAQ (reference sequence).

Ten or more counts support this clonotype. V and J are TRBV10-3 and TRBJ1-2; D may be TRBD1 (6 bases). CDR1 is ENHRY and CDR2 is SYGVKD in the germline V gene. The ends were cut back, 6 bases at V and 4 bases at J, with 9 bases in the middle. The CDR3 is made up of 12 amino acids. The DNA for the CDR3 is TGTGCCATCAGGACAGGACCCTATGGCTACACCTTC. This translates into CAIRTGPYGYTF.

This chain links TRBV6-6 with TRBJ1-1, with D perhaps matching TRBD1 (6 bases). The germline gives CDR1 MNHNY, CDR2 SVGAGI (reference sequence). This CDR3 region has 12 residues. Trimming took 8 bases from V and 1 from J, leaving 8 bases between them. The CDR3 DNA reads as TGTGCCAGCCAGGGGAAGAACACTGAAGCTTTCTTT. It yields the protein CASQGKNTEAFF.

The V call is TRBV7-2, the J call TRBJ1-3; D perhaps matches TRBD1 (5 bases). Germline V gene sequence: CDR1 SGHTA, CDR2 FQGNSA. Trimming removed 1 base from V and 1 base from J, with 11 bases in between. The CDR3 covers 16 residues. The CDR3 DNA sequence: TGTGCCAGCAGCTTAGAGGGGAGGGGATCTGGAAACACCATATATTTT. Its protein product is CASSLEGRGSGNTIYF.

In DNA, the CDR3 is TGCAGTGCTCGGTCGATTAGCGGGAGCTCCTACAATGAGCAGTTCTTC. It encodes CSARSISGSSYNEQFF. J is TRBJ2-1 and V is TRBV20-1, with 9 bases matching TRBD2. V dropped 5 bases and J dropped 0; count of bases not matched to a gene: 8. Germline loops: CDR1 DFQATT, CDR2 SNEGSKA (reference sequence). CDR3 length: 16 residues.

This clonotype was counted many times. The rearrangement joins TRBV7-2 to TRBJ1-5; 7 nucleotides align to TRBD1. V dropped 1 base and J dropped 2; count of bases not matched to a gene: 5. This CDR3 contains 16 residues. The V gene's germline CDR1 is SGHTA and CDR2 FQGNSA. CDR3 amino acids: CASSLVAGGGNQPQHF. CDR3 nucleotide sequence: TGTGCCAGCAGCTTAGTCGCAGGGGGGGGCAATCAGCCCCAGCATTTT. Supplemented by reference TRBV7-2 and TRBJ1-5, the full variable domain reads GAGVSQSPSNKVTEKGKDVELRCDPISGHTALYWYRQSLGQGLEFLIYFQGNSAPDKSGLPSDRFSAERTGGSVSTLTIQRTQQEDSAVYLCASSLVAGGGNQPQHFGDGTRLSIL.

V gene TRBV4-1 combines with J gene TRBJ2-7, with D possibly being TRBD1 or TRBD2 (5 bases each). This CDR3 is 15 amino acids long. Trimming shortened V by 1 base and J by 3 bases, and 13 bases separated the two germline ends. The germline gives CDR1 MGHRA, CDR2 YSYEKL. CDR3 region: CASSQGDVPYYEQYV. In DNA form, the CDR3 reads TGCGCCAGCAGCCAAGGGGACGTACCCTACTACGAGCAGTACGTC.

This clonotype occurred a few times. The J gene is TRBJ2-7, the V gene TRBV12-3 or TRBV12-4; 9 positions match TRBD2. After removal of 3 bases from V and 3 bases from J, the junction contained 9 bases not matched to a gene. This CDR3 spans 16 amino acids. CDR3 sequence (DNA): TGTGCCAGCAGTTTCGGGGGTCTAGCGGGACTCTACGAGCAGTACTTC. Protein product: CASSFGGLAGLYEQYF.

The chain joins TRBV14 to TRBJ1-6; no reliable D call. Trimming pared 0 bases from V and 10 bases from J, leaving 7 bases between. Germline CDR1 reads SGHDN; CDR2 reads FVKESK. The CDR3 covers 13 residues. CDR3 loop: CASSQERPSPLHF. For the CDR3, the DNA is TGTGCCAGCAGCCAAGAACGGCCATCACCCCTCCACTTT.

This clonotype was counted a few times. V usage is TRBV29-1 and J usage is TRBJ2-5, with D perhaps TRBD1 (6 bases). Trimming left V 6 bases short and J 5 bases short, with 19 bases between. Germline V gene data show CDR1 as SQVTM and CDR2 as ANQGSEA. This CDR3 is 14 amino acids long. This CDR3 is CSVLAGTSVETQYF. Written as DNA, the CDR3 is TGCAGCGTCCTTGCCGGGACATCGGTTGAGACCCAGTACTTC.

This chain uses TRBV6-2 or TRBV6-3 with TRBJ2-7; D is ambiguous. The V gene lost 2 bases and the J gene lost 3 bases, with 5 bases spanning the gap. The CDR3 is 12 residues long. CDR1 is MNHEY and CDR2 is SVGEGT in the germline V gene. CDR3 DNA: TGTGCCAGCAGTTACCGACACTACGAGCAGTACGTC. Translated, it gives CASSYRHYEQYV.

This clonotype has only a few counts. The rearrangement links TRBV20-1 to TRBJ2-1; TRBD2 might be the D (6 bases). V lost 0 bases and J lost 2, with 14 bases in between. This CDR3 is built from 16 residues. Germline CDR1 and CDR2: DFQATT and SNEGSKA (reference sequence). The CDR3: CSARDWRGGTYNEQFF. The CDR3 DNA sequence: TGCAGTGCTAGAGATTGGCGGGGTGGGACCTACAATGAGCAGTTCTTC.

This clonotype showed up just a few times. The chain links TRBV25-1 to TRBJ2-4; 11 bases line up with TRBD1. Germline V gene data show CDR1 as MGHDK and CDR2 as SYGVNS. The CDR3 extends over 17 amino acids. J was trimmed by 0 bases and V by 1 base; bases with no gene match: 2. The CDR3 DNA sequence: TGTGCCAGCAGTGAATTAGGGACAGGGGGAGCCAAAAACATTCAGTACTTC. Its protein product is CASSELGTGGAKNIQYF.

This clonotype was seen a few times. The rearrangement uses TRBV15 and TRBJ2-1; D gene ambiguous. The germline V gene has CDR1 LNHNV and CDR2 YYDKDF (reference sequence). V lost 8 bases, J lost 0 bases, and 8 bases lay in between. This CDR3 is built from 13 residues. CDR3 nucleotide sequence: TGTGCCACCGTGAAGAGCTCCTACAATGAGCAGTTCTTC. Its translation: CATVKSSYNEQFF.

The chain uses TRBV27 and TRBJ1-3; D ambiguous. The germline gives CDR1 MNHEY, CDR2 SMNVEV (reference sequence). The CDR3 sequence is 16 residues long. Trimming left V 3 bases short and J 0 bases short, with 12 bases between. CDR3: CASSLSGRTSGNTIYF. Here the CDR3 DNA reads TGTGCCAGCAGTTTGTCCGGGAGGACCTCTGGAAACACCATATATTTT.

This clonotype has just a few counts. The rearrangement joins TRBV10-3 to TRBJ2-7; D call uncertain. CDR1 ENHRY and CDR2 SYGVKD come from the germline V gene. V lost 4 bases and J 10 bases, leaving 17 bases between the germline ends. This CDR3 region has 13 residues. Here the CDR3 DNA reads TGTGCCATCAGTGGTCAATCTAGGGCGCAACAGTACGTC. Amino acid sequence: CAISGQSRAQQYV.

A few counts support this clonotype. The chain is built from TRBV15 and TRBJ2-1; possibly TRBD2 for D (5 bases). There are 14 residues in the CDR3. CDR1 LNHNV and CDR2 YYDKDF come from the germline V gene (reference sequence). Trimming shortened V by 0 bases and J by 6 bases, and 9 bases separated the two germline ends. CDR3 DNA sequence: TGTGCCACCAGCAGAGATCGCACTAGCAATGAGCAGTTCTTC. It is translated as CATSRDRTSNEQFF.